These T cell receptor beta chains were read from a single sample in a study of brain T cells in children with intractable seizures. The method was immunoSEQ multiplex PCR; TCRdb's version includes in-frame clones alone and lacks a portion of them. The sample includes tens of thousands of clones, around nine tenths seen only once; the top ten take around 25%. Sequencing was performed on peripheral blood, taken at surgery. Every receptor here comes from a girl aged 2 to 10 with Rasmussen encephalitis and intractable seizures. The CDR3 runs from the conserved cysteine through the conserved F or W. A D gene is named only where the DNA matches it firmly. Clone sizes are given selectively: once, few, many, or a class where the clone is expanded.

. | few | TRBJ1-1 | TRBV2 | TGTGCCAGCAAATCTTCTGGGGGCGCGGGGACTGAAGCTTTCTTT | CASKSSGGAGTEAFF
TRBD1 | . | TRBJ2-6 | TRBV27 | TGTGCCAGCAGTCCCAAGGTCGGGACAGGGTTCTCTGGGGCCAACGTCCTGACTTTC | CASSPKVGTGFSGANVLTF
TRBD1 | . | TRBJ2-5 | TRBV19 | TGTGCCAGTAGTATAGTGACCGGGACAGCAGTAGAGACCCAGTACTTC | CASSIVTGTAVETQYF
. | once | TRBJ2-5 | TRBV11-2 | TGTGCCAGCAGCGTCTTACCGGGGCCCCTAGAGACCCAGTACTTC | CASSVLPGPLETQYF
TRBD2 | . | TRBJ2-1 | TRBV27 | TGTGCCAGCATTGCGGGGGGGGAGTCCTACAATGAGCAGTTCTTC | CASIAGGESYNEQFF
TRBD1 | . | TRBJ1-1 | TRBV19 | TGTGCCAGTAGTCCCCGGGTCCAGGGGGACACTGAAGCTTTCTTT | CASSPRVQGDTEAFF
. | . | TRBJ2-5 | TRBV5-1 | TGCGCCAGCAGCTTGGAAGGCGAGACCCAGTACTTC | CASSLEGETQYF
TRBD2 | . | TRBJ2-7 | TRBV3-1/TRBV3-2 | TGTGCCAGCAGCCAAGTAGGACTAGCGGGGGCTACCCCCTACGAGCAGTACTTC | CASSQVGLAGATPYEQYF
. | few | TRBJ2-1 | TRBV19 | TGTGCCAGTAGGAACAGGGTAAGGAGCGATGAGCAGTTCTTC | CASRNRVRSDEQFF
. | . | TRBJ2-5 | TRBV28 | TGTGCCAGCAATTCTCTAGCATGGGAGACCCAGTACTTC | CASNSLAWETQYF
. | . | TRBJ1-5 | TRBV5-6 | TGTGCCAGCAGCTTGAAGGGATACAATCAGCCCCAGCATTTT | CASSLKGYNQPQHF
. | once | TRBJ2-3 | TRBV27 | TGTGCCAGCAGTGCAACCTTAGGTCGACGAGATACGCAGTATTTT | CASSATLGRRDTQYF
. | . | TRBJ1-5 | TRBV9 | TGTGCCAGCAGCGTAGAAGGGGCCCGGCAGCCCCAGCATTTT | CASSVEGARQPQHF
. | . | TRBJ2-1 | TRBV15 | TGTGCCACCAGCAGAGTTGGGAACAATGAGCAGTTCTTC | CATSRVGNNEQFF
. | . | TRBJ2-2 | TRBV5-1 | TGCGCCAGCAGCTTTACGACGAACACCGGGGAGCTGTTTTTT | CASSFTTNTGELFF
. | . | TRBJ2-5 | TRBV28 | TGTGCCAGCAGCGTGTTGGGCCGGGAGACCCAGTACTTC | CASSVLGRETQYF
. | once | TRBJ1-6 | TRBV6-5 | TGTGCCAGCAGTTCAGGACACGTCCTCCACTTT | CASSSGHVLHF
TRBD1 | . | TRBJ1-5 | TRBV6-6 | TGTGCCAGCAGGGACAGGGAGATGCAGCCCCAGCATTTT | CASRDREMQPQHF
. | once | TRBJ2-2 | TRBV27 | TGTGCCAGCAGTTCTCGAGCCTTCACCGGGGAGCTGTTTTTT | CASSSRAFTGELFF
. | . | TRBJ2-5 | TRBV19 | TGTGCCAGTAGTATAGTGGGGGGGCAGGGAAAGACCCAGTACTTC | CASSIVGGQGKTQYF
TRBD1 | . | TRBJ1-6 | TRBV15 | TGTGCCACGCAGGGGGGGACACTCGTTAATTCACCCCTCCACTTT | CATQGGTLVNSPLHF
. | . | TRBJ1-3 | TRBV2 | TGTGCCAGCATTACCCTGGGTGGAAACACCATATATTTT | CASITLGGNTIYF
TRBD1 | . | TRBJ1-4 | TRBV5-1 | TGCGCCAGCAGCTGGGGGACAGCAACTAATGAAAAACTGTTTTTT | CASSWGTATNEKLFF
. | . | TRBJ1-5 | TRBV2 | TGTGCCAGCAGTGAAGGGCCGTCCCAGCCCCAGCATTTT | CASSEGPSQPQHF
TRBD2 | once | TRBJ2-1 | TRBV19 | TGTGCCAGTAGACCTAGCGGGGTGCGCTACAATGAGCAGTTCTTC | CASRPSGVRYNEQFF
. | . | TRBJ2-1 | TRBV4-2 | TGTGCCAGCAGCCAAGGCGAAGAGCAGTTCTTC | CASSQGEEQFF
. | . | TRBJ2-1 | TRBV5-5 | TGTGCCAGCAGCTTATTCAATGAGCAGTTCTTC | CASSLFNEQFF
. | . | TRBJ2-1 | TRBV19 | TGTGCCAGTAGTAATAAGGTGGGCCTCTCCTACAATGAGCAGTTCTTC | CASSNKVGLSYNEQFF
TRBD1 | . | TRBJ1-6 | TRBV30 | TGTGCCTTTGACAGGGAAAATTCACCCCTCCACTTT | CAFDRENSPLHF
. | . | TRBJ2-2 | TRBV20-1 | TGCAGTGCTCCGAACACCGGGGAGCTGTTTTTT | CSAPNTGELFF
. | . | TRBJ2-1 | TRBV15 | TGTGCCACCAGCAGACTAGGGGATAGGGTCACCAATGAGCAGTTCTTC | CATSRLGDRVTNEQFF
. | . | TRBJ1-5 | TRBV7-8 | TGTGCCAGCAGCTCAACCGTACAGGACTTTAGCAATCAGCCCCAGCATTTT | CASSSTVQDFSNQPQHF
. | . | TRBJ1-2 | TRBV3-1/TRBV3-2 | TGTGCCAGCAGCCCGACTCATACAGGCTATAACTATGGCTACACCTTC | CASSPTHTGYNYGYTF
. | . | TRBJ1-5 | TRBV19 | TGTGCCAGTAGTATAGCGGGGGGGGCGGGGCAGCCCCAGCATTTT | CASSIAGGAGQPQHF
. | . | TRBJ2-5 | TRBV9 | TGTGCCAGCAGCCTGACCGGGACTCAGGGGGAGACCCAGTACTTC | CASSLTGTQGETQYF
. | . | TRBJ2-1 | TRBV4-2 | TGTGCCAGCAGCCAAGACTTAGGGAGCTCCTACAATGAGCAGTTCTTC | CASSQDLGSSYNEQFF
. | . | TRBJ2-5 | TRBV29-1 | TGCAGCGTTGAAAAGGGGGGACAAGAGACCCAGTACTTC | CSVEKGGQETQYF
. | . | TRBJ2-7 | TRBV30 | TGTGCCTGGAGTGTTGGCCCATATAGGAACGAGCAGTACTTC | CAWSVGPYRNEQYF
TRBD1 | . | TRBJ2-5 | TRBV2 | TGTGCCAGCAGAGGGACAGGGGTGGTGGGAGAGACCCAGTACTTC | CASRGTGVVGETQYF
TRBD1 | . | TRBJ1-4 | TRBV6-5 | TGTGCCAGCAGACCGGGACAGGGGACTAATGAAAAACTGTTTTTT | CASRPGQGTNEKLFF
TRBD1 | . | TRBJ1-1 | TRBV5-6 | TGTGCCAGCAGCCTTACCTCTTACAGGGGTGAAGCTTTCTTT | CASSLTSYRGEAFF
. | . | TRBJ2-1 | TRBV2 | TGTGCCAGCAGTGAAGTGGGTCCCAATGAGCAGTTCTTC | CASSEVGPNEQFF
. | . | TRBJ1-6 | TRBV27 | TGTGCCAGCAGTTTAGGACTGCAGAGTTATTCACCCCTCCACTTT | CASSLGLQSYSPLHF
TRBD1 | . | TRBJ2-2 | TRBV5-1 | TGCGCCAGCAGCTTGGGGACAGGGGCGAACACCGGGGAGCTGTTTTTT | CASSLGTGANTGELFF
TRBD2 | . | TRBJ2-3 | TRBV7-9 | TGTGCCAGCAGCCTTAGGGGACTAGCGGGAGCGGGAGATACGCAGTATTTT | CASSLRGLAGAGDTQYF
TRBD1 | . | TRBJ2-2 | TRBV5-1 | TGCGCCAGCAGCTTAACGACAGGGGTTCCCGGGGAGCTGTTTTTT | CASSLTTGVPGELFF
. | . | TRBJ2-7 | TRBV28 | TGTGCCAGCAGTCGTCAGTCAGCGACTTACTCCTACGAGCAGTACTTC | CASSRQSATYSYEQYF
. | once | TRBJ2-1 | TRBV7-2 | TGTGCCAGCAGCTTTCTAGGGGACAATGAGCAGTTCTTC | CASSFLGDNEQFF